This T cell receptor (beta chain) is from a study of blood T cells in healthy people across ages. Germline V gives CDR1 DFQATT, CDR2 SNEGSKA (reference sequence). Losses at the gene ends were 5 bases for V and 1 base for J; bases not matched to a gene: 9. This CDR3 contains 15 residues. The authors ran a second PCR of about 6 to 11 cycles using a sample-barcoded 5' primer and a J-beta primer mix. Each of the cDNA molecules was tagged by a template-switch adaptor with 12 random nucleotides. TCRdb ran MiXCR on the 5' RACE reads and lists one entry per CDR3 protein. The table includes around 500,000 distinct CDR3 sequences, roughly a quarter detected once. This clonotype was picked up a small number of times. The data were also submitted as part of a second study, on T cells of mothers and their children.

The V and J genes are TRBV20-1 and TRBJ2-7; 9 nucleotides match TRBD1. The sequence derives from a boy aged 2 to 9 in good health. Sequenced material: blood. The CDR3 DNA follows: TGCAGTGCTGGGACAGGGTTGGAAAATTCCTACGAGCAGTACTTC. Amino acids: CSAGTGLENSYEQYF.